These T cell receptor beta chains were read from a single sample in a study of T cells after yellow fever vaccination. TCRdb re-analysed the 5' RACE reads in MiXCR, keeping a single row per CDR3 protein. The sample includes 500,000 to 650,000 distinct CDR3 sequences, 10% to 15% of them seen just once. The sequencing here drew on PBMCs, taken on the day of the yellow fever booster vaccination. These receptors were obtained from a man aged 25-45 years who received the YFV17D yellow fever vaccine. CDR3s include the opening cysteine and the closing phenylalanine or tryptophan.

v_gene	j_gene	CDR3aa
TRBV6-5	TRBJ2-4	CASSYYPSGGENIQYF
TRBV6-1	TRBJ1-4	CASSESILKLQGMEEKLFF
TRBV29-1	TRBJ2-3	CSASGPRSSTDTQYF
TRBV30	TRBJ2-7	CAWGQGAYEQYF
TRBV15	TRBJ2-1	CATSRDLPTYNEQFF
TRBV5-1	TRBJ2-7	CASSQLPSGQGGDEQYF
TRBV20-1	TRBJ2-1	CSAASASGRRNEQFF
TRBV4-2	TRBJ1-3	CASSTRTGGLIDNSGNTIYF
TRBV9	TRBJ2-4	CASSADGSVKNIQYF
TRBV5-1	TRBJ1-4	CASSWSGQMNEKLFF
TRBV7-9	TRBJ1-1	CASSLVPGVEAFF
TRBV27	TRBJ2-4	CASSLRGFENIQYF
TRBV30	TRBJ1-1	CAWSGPGRGRIAEAFF
TRBV5-1	TRBJ2-2	CASSLVIAGGTGELFF
TRBV18	TRBJ2-1	CASSPDRGSPEQFF
TRBV6-5	TRBJ2-2	CASSYSRTVNTGELFF
TRBV27	TRBJ2-6	CASTASWDSYSGANVLTF
TRBV7-8	TRBJ2-2	CASSTGSGELFF
TRBV20-1	TRBJ2-3	CSAGLAGSTDTQYF
TRBV7-2	TRBJ1-2	CASSLGFDRGVYGYTF
TRBV27	TRBJ2-3	CASSLVPGYDTQYF
TRBV7-8	TRBJ2-7	CASSLGSIYEQYF
TRBV29-1	TRBJ2-1	CSVEERAGGPYEQFF
TRBV11-2	TRBJ1-5	CASSWGRSNQPQHF
TRBV6-5	TRBJ2-3	CASSPLSGTQYF
TRBV6-2/TRBV6-3	TRBJ1-5	CASSRPVVQPQHF
TRBV11-2	TRBJ2-7	CASSSGSRGVSVLGEQYF
TRBV7-2	TRBJ2-1	CATPQRREARNEQFF
TRBV25-1	TRBJ2-3	CASSDLSGADTDTQYF
TRBV7-2	TRBJ2-3	CASSLPPMDTQYF
TRBV5-1	TRBJ1-1	CASSFVDRGAEAFF
TRBV3-1	TRBJ2-7	CASSQFSEDEQYF
TRBV20-1	TRBJ2-7	CSARQGGVYEQYF
TRBV19	TRBJ1-5	CASSISGGRGHQPQHF
TRBV29-1	TRBJ2-5	CSVEDVSPWREGQETQYF
TRBV30	TRBJ1-5	CAWSTGGAQPQHF
TRBV12-3/TRBV12-4	TRBJ1-2	CASSPGTDRGHGYTF
TRBV5-1	TRBJ2-1	CASSLVVNNEQFF
TRBV7-2	TRBJ1-1	CASSLGGIYTEAFF
TRBV11-3	TRBJ2-7	CASSSTQGTYEQYF
TRBV18	TRBJ2-7	CASSPLGTVTYEQYF
TRBV27	TRBJ2-7	CASSLSSPKLGYEQYF
TRBV30	TRBJ1-2	CAWGTAYGYTF
TRBV19	TRBJ2-1	CASSISGSRVSYNEQFF